The clone carrying this TCR beta chain has just a few counts. Its target is unknown. This specimen comes from a study of T cell repertoires in aging, cancer and after chemotherapy. Peripheral blood genomic DNA, not sorted cells or RNA, was the template. Findings of the study overall: Immunological memory after chemotherapy cannot be judged from the repertoire data.

A mixed TRB-A/B primer pool amplified rearranged TRB by multiplex touch-down PCR. TCRdb reanalysed the multiplex PCR reads using MiXCR and keeps one entry per CDR3 protein. The table includes fewer than 6,000 distinct CDR3 sequences, around 24% detected once. Sequencing was done on a sample of blood. The TCR comes from a human donor with a blood cancer.

CDR3 DNA sequence: TGCGCCAGCAAATTCCAGGGGGCAACCTACAATGAGCAGTTCTTC. The encoded protein is CASKFQGATYNEQFF. The rearrangement joins TRBV5-1 to TRBJ2-1; 8 positions agree with TRBD1. In germline, CDR1 is SGHRS, CDR2 YFSETQ. The CDR3 totals 15 residues. With V trimmed by 6 bases and J by 2 bases, 7 bases remained unmatched.